The rows below give T cell receptor beta chains drawn from one sample of a study of post-analysis software for immune sequencing data. TCRdb re-analysed the PCR reads in MiXCR, keeping a single row per CDR3 protein. The data show hundreds of thousands of distinct CDR3 sequences, around 60% seen once. The sample taken for sequencing was blood. These receptor sequences come from a girl aged 2-15 years with multiple sclerosis. Each CDR3 is given with its conserved first and last residue. Each record gives: D gene, V gene, J gene, clone size, CDR3 protein. The D gene is left open where the match is weak. Part of the rows lack a size; the others show once, few, many or a class for expanded clones.

D: .
V: TRBV29-1
J: TRBJ2-3
size: .
CDR3: CSVEWIRAGSTDTQYF

D: .
V: TRBV19
J: TRBJ2-3
size: .
CDR3: CASSVGERRDTQYF

D: TRBD1
V: TRBV29-1
J: TRBJ1-2
size: .
CDR3: CSATGQGIGGYTF

D: TRBD2
V: TRBV3-1
J: .
size: once
CDR3: CASSQEWLADYEQYF

D: .
V: TRBV7-2
J: TRBJ2-4
size: few
CDR3: CASSLRNIQYF

D: TRBD1
V: TRBV12-3/TRBV12-4
J: TRBJ2-1
size: .
CDR3: CASSLGNRGRRNEPFF

D: .
V: TRBV6-6
J: TRBJ2-5
size: .
CDR3: CASSYSGTGKEAQYF

D: TRBD2
V: TRBV6-2/TRBV6-3
J: TRBJ2-1
size: .
CDR3: CASSYPLAGGTSEQFF

D: TRBD1
V: TRBV6-2/TRBV6-3
J: TRBJ1-2
size: few
CDR3: CASRATGGRNYGYTF

D: .
V: TRBV2
J: TRBJ2-7
size: .
CDR3: CASSERRYEQYF

D: .
V: TRBV11-2
J: TRBJ2-5
size: .
CDR3: CASSLGGANIKQETQYF

D: TRBD2
V: TRBV7-2
J: TRBJ2-7
size: .
CDR3: CASSLVSGSEQYF

D: .
V: TRBV5-1
J: TRBJ2-1
size: .
CDR3: CASSLAVQELEQFF

D: .
V: TRBV20-1
J: TRBJ2-7
size: .
CDR3: CSARVADYEQYF

D: .
V: TRBV7-8
J: TRBJ2-3
size: .
CDR3: CASSLSRVIADTQYF

D: TRBD1
V: TRBV7-6
J: TRBJ2-3
size: few
CDR3: CASSFQSPTGVGQYTQYF

D: .
V: TRBV28
J: TRBJ1-2
size: .
CDR3: CASSRRGGNGYTF

D: .
V: TRBV29-1
J: TRBJ1-2
size: few
CDR3: CSVETSISGEGYTF

D: TRBD2
V: TRBV4-3
J: TRBJ2-1
size: .
CDR3: CASSQVVTSGGGNEQFF

D: .
V: TRBV7-2
J: TRBJ2-5
size: .
CDR3: CASRETGSPPAETQYF

D: .
V: TRBV12-3/TRBV12-4
J: TRBJ1-6
size: .
CDR3: CASSLPPNSPLHF

D: TRBD2
V: TRBV7-2
J: TRBJ2-1
size: .
CDR3: CASSWGLAGGPENEQFF

D: TRBD2
V: TRBV9
J: TRBJ2-5
size: .
CDR3: CASSVTGTSGQETQYF

D: .
V: TRBV6-6
J: TRBJ2-5
size: .
CDR3: CASSRRTETQYF

D: .
V: TRBV12-3/TRBV12-4
J: TRBJ1-4
size: .
CDR3: CASSLTDATNEKLFF

D: TRBD2
V: TRBV10-3
J: TRBJ2-7
size: .
CDR3: CAISRGGAEQYF

D: .
V: TRBV6-5
J: TRBJ2-1
size: .
CDR3: CASSKTGPYNEQFF

D: TRBD2
V: TRBV28
J: TRBJ2-1
size: .
CDR3: CASSLRNGGGNGQFF

D: TRBD2
V: TRBV2
J: TRBJ2-1
size: .
CDR3: CAMRAGTSGPYNEQFF

D: .
V: TRBV7-3
J: TRBJ2-1
size: .
CDR3: CASSAGEGTYNEQFF

D: .
V: TRBV9
J: TRBJ1-1
size: .
CDR3: CASSVWATGGNTEAFF

D: .
V: TRBV20-1
J: TRBJ1-2
size: .
CDR3: CSAFNGYTF

D: .
V: TRBV15
J: TRBJ2-1
size: .
CDR3: CATSRDSTGYNEQFF

D: TRBD2
V: TRBV29-1
J: TRBJ2-3
size: few
CDR3: CSVVLGLAGGQGTQYF

D: .
V: TRBV7-2
J: TRBJ2-1
size: .
CDR3: CASSFRLISYNEQFF

D: TRBD1
V: TRBV4-1
J: TRBJ2-2
size: .
CDR3: CASSQERGQGVYTGELFF

D: .
V: TRBV7-9
J: TRBJ2-3
size: .
CDR3: CASSPSWSDTQYF

D: .
V: TRBV29-1
J: TRBJ2-1
size: once
CDR3: CSVSPGVSYNEQFF

D: .
V: TRBV27
J: TRBJ2-2
size: .
CDR3: CASSLYRGASTGELFF

D: .
V: TRBV9
J: TRBJ2-1
size: few
CDR3: CASSVEARSFDEQFF

D: .
V: TRBV20-1
J: TRBJ1-5
size: .
CDR3: CSASQEFGQPQHF

D: .
V: TRBV5-5
J: TRBJ1-2
size: .
CDR3: CASIPPGPNGYTF

D: .
V: TRBV29-1
J: TRBJ1-1
size: .
CDR3: CSVEREGGEAFF

D: TRBD1
V: TRBV9
J: TRBJ2-5
size: .
CDR3: CASRPTGQPAETQYF

D: .
V: TRBV7-2
J: TRBJ2-5
size: .
CDR3: CASSLQGNRETQYF

D: TRBD2
V: TRBV5-1
J: TRBJ2-7
size: .
CDR3: CASSIQPGLPSYEQYF

D: .
V: TRBV5-1
J: TRBJ1-5
size: .
CDR3: CASTTGPGNQPQHF